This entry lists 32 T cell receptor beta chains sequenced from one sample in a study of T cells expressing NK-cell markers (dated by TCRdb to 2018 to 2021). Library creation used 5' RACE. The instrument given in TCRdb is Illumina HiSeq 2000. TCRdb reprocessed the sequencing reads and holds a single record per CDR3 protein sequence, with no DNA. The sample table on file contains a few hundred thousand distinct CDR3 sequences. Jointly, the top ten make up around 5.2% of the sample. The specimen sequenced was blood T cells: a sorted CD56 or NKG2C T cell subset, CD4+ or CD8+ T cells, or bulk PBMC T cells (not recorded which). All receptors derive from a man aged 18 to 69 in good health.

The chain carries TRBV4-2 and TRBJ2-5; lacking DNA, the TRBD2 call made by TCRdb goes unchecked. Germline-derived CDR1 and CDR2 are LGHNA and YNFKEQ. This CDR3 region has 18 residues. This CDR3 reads CASSPLYETSGGAETQYF.

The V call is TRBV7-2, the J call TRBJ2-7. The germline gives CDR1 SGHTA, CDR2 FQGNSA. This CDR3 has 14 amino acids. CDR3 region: CASSLTRERHEQYF.

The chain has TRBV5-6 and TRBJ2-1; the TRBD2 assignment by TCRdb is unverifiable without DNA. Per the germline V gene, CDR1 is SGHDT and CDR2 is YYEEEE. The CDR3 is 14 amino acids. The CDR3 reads CASRLAGGNNEQFF.

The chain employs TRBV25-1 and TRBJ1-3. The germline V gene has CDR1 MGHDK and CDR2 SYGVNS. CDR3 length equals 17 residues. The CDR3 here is CASSEYGWGSTGNTIYF.

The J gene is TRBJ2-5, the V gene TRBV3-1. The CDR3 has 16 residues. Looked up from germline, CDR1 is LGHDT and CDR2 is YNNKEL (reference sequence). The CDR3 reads CASSSLFGGDQETQYF.

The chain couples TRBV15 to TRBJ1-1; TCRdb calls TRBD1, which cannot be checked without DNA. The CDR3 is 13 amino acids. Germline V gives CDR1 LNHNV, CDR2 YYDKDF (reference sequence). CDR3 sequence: CATSRDWTGLAFF.

The CDR3 loop reads CASSTLRGTEAFF. The J gene is TRBJ1-1, the V gene TRBV12-3 or TRBV12-4; TCRdb selects TRBD1, and the lack of DNA leaves this call unchecked. The CDR3 length is 13 residues.

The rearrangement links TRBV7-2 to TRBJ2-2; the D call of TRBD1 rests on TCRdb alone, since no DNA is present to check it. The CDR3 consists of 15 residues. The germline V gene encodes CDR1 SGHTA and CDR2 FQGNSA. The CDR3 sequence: CASSLFVQYPGELFF.

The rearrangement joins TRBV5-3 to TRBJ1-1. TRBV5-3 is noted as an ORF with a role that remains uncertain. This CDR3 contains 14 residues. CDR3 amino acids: CARSLEQKNTEAFF.

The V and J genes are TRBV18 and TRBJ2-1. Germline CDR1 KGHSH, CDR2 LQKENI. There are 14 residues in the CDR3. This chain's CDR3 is CASSPFTEHNEQFF.

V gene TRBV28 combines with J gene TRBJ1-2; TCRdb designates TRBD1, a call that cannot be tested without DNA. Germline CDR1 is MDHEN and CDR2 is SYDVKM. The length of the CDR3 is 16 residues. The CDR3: CASSLKQVRWRYGYTF.

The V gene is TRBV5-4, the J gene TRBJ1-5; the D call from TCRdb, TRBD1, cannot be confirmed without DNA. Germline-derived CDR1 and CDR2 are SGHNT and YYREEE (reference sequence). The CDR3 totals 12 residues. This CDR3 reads CASSLQGGPQHF.

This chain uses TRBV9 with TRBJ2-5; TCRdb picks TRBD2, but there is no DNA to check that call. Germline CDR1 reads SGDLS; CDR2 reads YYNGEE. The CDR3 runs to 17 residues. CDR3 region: CASSVELAGDKRATQYF.

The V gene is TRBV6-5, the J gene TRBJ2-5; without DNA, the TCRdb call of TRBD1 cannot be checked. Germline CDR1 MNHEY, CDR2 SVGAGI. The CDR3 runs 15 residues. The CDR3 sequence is CASSYSGQLQETQYF.

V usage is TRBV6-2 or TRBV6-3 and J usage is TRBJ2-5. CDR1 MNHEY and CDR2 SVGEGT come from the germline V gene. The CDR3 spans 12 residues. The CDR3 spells CASRENGVVQYF.

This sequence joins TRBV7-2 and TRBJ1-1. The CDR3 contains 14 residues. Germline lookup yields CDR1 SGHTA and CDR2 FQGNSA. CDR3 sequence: CASSLQGLGTEAFF.

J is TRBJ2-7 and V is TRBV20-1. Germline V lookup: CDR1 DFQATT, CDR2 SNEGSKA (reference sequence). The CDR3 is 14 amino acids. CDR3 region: CSARDYKPNYLQYF.

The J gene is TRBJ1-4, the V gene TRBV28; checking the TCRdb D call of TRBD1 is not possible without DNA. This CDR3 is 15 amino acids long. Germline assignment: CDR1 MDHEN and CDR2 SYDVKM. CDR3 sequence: CASRGGTATNEKLFF.

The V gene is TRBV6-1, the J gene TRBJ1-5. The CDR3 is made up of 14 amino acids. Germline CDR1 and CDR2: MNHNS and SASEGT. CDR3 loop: CASSKEGSGQPQHF.

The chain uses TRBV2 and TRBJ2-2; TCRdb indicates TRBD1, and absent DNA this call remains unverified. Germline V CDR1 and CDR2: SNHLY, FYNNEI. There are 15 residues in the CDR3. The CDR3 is CASSIGGGVPGELFF. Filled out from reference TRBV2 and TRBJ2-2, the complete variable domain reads EPEVTQTPSHQVTQMGQEVILRCVPISNHLYFYWYRQILGQKVEFLVSFYNNEISEKSEIFDDQFSVERPDGSNFTLKIRSTKLEDSAMYFCASSIGGGVPGELFFGEGSRLTVL.

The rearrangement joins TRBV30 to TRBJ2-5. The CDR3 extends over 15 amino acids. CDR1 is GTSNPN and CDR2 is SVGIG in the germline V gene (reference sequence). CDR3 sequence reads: CAWSVMSGDQETQYF.

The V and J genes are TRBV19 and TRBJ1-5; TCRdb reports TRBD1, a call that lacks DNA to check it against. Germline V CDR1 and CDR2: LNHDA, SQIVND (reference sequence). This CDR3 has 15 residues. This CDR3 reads CASRPTGVMNQPQHF.

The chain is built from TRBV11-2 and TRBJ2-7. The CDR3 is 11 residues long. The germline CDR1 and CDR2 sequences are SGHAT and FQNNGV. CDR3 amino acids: CASRFRGVQYF.

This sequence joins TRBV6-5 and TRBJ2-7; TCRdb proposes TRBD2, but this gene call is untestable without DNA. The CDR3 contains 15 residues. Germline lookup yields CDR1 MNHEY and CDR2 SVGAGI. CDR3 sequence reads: CASSFGTSLGLEQYF.

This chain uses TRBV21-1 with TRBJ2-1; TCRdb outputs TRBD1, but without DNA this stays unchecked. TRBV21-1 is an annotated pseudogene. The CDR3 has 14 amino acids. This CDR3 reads CASSKERGGDEQFF.

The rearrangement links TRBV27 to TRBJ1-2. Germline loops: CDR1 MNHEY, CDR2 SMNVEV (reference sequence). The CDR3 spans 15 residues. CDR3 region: CASSLGRAGVYGYTF.

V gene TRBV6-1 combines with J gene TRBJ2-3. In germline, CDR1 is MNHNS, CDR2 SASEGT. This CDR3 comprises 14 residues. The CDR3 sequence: CASRKDYSTDTQYF.

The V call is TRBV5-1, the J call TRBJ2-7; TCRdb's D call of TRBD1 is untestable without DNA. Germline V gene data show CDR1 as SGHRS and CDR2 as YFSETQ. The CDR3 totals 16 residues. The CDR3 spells CASSRRGTGDSYEQYF.

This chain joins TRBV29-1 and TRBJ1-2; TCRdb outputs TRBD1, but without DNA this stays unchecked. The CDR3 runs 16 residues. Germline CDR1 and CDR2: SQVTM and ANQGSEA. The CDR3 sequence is CSVEYVISTGHYGYTF.

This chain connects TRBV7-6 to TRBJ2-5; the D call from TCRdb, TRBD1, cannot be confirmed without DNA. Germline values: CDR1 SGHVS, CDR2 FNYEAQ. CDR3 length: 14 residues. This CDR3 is CASSYGAGVETQYF.

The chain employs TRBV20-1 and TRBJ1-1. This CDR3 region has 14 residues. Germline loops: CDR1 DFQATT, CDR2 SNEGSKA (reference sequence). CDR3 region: CSARDLRGNTEAFF.

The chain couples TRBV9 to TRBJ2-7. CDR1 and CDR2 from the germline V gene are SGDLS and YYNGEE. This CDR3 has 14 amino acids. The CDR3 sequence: CASSKASKTYEQYF.